This is a list of T cell receptor beta chains from one sample in a study of T cell responses to AZD1222 COVID-19 vaccine. TCRdb keeps only in-frame clones here, not all; method: immunoSEQ multiplex PCR. This sample carries under 170,000 clones, around 90% of them seen once, and the ten largest clones take about 3.3%. Sequenced material: peripheral blood, taken 28 days after the second AZD1222 dose. The receptor source for this set is an adult who received the AZD1222 COVID-19 vaccine. Each CDR3 is given without its conserved first and last residue.

j_call: TRBJ2-2
v_call: TRBV6-1
cdr3_aa: ASSTGLANTGELF

j_call: TRBJ1-2
v_call: TRBV19
cdr3_aa: ASSPTGLGSNGGGYT

j_call: TRBJ1-6
v_call: TRBV10-2
cdr3_aa: ASSEYLRSPLH

j_call: TRBJ1-2
v_call: TRBV30
cdr3_aa: AWSVRGGRNYGYT

j_call: TRBJ2-7
v_call: TRBV9
cdr3_aa: ASSRGQTAYEQY

j_call: TRBJ2-1
v_call: TRBV7-8
cdr3_aa: ASSPTRDNEQF

j_call: TRBJ1-1
v_call: TRBV19
cdr3_aa: ASSMVIPQTGRMNTEAF

j_call: TRBJ2-3
v_call: TRBV27
cdr3_aa: ASSILAGGSTDTQY

j_call: TRBJ2-6
v_call: TRBV13
cdr3_aa: ASSSFPVSGANVLT

j_call: TRBJ2-4
v_call: TRBV5-1
cdr3_aa: ASSSDRGDDIQY

j_call: TRBJ1-1
v_call: TRBV30
cdr3_aa: AWITVLMNTEAF

j_call: TRBJ2-1
v_call: TRBV27
cdr3_aa: ASSSPRGHEQF

j_call: TRBJ1-1
v_call: TRBV5-1
cdr3_aa: ASPSAGGLHTEAF

j_call: TRBJ1-2
v_call: TRBV3-1/TRBV3-2
cdr3_aa: ASSHAAGSNSYGYT

j_call: TRBJ1-2
v_call: TRBV27
cdr3_aa: ASSSDRNYGYT

j_call: TRBJ2-7
v_call: TRBV4-1
cdr3_aa: ASSQTDSTYEQY

j_call: TRBJ2-3
v_call: TRBV30
cdr3_aa: AWSGLAGGVGTDTQY

j_call: TRBJ1-1
v_call: TRBV5-1
cdr3_aa: ASSLARGVTNTEAF

j_call: TRBJ2-5
v_call: TRBV5-1
cdr3_aa: ASSFGAGEGETQY

j_call: TRBJ1-1
v_call: TRBV21-1
cdr3_aa: ASSKDGTGPNTEAF

j_call: TRBJ1-5
v_call: TRBV7-2
cdr3_aa: ASSLGQGREPQH

j_call: TRBJ1-1
v_call: TRBV3-1/TRBV3-2
cdr3_aa: ASSQSARGTEAF

j_call: TRBJ2-7
v_call: TRBV19
cdr3_aa: ASSIATSRGTSGSEQY

j_call: TRBJ2-7
v_call: TRBV18
cdr3_aa: ASSPGQILYEQY

j_call: TRBJ2-7
v_call: TRBV4-2
cdr3_aa: ASSQVDSTYEQY

j_call: TRBJ2-7
v_call: TRBV7-9
cdr3_aa: ASSLVPGKTDEQY

j_call: TRBJ2-3
v_call: TRBV27
cdr3_aa: ASSLGGAVAQY

j_call: TRBJ1-4
v_call: TRBV2
cdr3_aa: ASMTSTGGSEKLF

j_call: TRBJ2-1
v_call: TRBV27
cdr3_aa: ASSSQGGHEQF

j_call: TRBJ1-2
v_call: TRBV1
cdr3_aa: TSSQEAVYGYT

j_call: TRBJ1-2
v_call: TRBV19
cdr3_aa: ASQRDRDSYT

j_call: TRBJ1-1
v_call: TRBV29-1
cdr3_aa: SVEGLPGGKVEAF